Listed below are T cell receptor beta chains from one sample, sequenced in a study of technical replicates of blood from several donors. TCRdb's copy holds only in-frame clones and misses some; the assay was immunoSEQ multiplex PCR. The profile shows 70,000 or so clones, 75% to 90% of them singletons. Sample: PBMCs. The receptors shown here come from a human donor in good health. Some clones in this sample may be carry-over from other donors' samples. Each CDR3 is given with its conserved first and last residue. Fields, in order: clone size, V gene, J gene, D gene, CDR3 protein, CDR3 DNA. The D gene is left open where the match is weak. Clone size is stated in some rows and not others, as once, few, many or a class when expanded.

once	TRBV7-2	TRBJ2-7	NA	CASSSGVLPWQYF	TGTGCCAGCAGCTCCGGGGTCTTGCCCTGGCAGTACTTC
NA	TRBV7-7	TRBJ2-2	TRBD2	CASSPGGGSTGELFF	TGTGCCAGCAGCCCGGGGGGGGGCTCCACCGGGGAGCTGTTTTTT
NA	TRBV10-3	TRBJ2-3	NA	CAISDGSGLPDTQYF	TGTGCCATCAGTGATGGTAGCGGCCTCCCCGATACGCAGTATTTT
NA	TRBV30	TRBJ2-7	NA	CAWSVAGGGEQYF	TGTGCCTGGAGTGTCGCAGGGGGAGGCGAGCAGTACTTC
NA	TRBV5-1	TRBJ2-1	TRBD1	CASSSGDRGWNEQFF	TGCGCCAGCAGCTCAGGGGACAGGGGGTGGAATGAGCAGTTCTTC
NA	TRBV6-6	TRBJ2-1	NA	CASSNPRNEQFF	TGTGCCAGCAGTAATCCCCGGAATGAGCAGTTCTTC
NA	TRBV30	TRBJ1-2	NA	CAWSVPGGTGGYTF	TGTGCCTGGAGTGTACCGGGGGGCACGGGCGGCTACACCTTC
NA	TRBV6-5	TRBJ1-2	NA	CASSEVPSNYGYTF	TGTGCCAGCAGTGAGGTGCCGTCTAACTATGGCTACACCTTC
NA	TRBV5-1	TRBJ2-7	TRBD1	CASSRKDRSYEQYF	TGCGCCAGCAGTCGGAAGGACAGGAGTTACGAGCAGTACTTC
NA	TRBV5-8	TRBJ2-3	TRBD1	CASSLNRGDPDTQYF	TGTGCCAGCAGCCTAAACAGGGGGGACCCAGATACGCAGTATTTT
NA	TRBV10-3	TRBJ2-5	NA	CAISEAGPDETQYF	TGTGCCATCAGTGAGGCGGGCCCCGACGAGACCCAGTACTTC
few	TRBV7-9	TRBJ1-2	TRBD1	CASSAGTVGYTF	TGTGCCAGCAGCGCCGGGACAGTTGGCTACACCTTC
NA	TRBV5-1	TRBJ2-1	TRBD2	CASSYLAGNNEQFF	TGCGCCAGCAGCTACTTAGCGGGGAACAATGAGCAGTTCTTC
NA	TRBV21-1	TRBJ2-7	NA	CASSNVFGKGEQYF	TGTGCCAGCAGCAATGTCTTCGGGAAGGGCGAGCAGTACTTC
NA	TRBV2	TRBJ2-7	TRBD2	CASRGLAGPYEQYF	TGTGCCAGCAGAGGACTAGCGGGCCCCTACGAGCAGTACTTC
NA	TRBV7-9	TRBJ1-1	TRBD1	CASSGGQGWDTEAFF	TGTGCCAGCAGCGGGGGACAGGGGTGGGACACTGAAGCTTTCTTT
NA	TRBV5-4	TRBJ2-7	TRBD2	CASSLGGLQGNSREQYF	TGTGCCAGCAGTCTGGGAGGGCTCCAGGGTAATTCGAGGGAGCAGTACTTC
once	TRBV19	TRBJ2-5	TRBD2	CATRRLAGVQETQYF	TGTGCCACAAGACGACTAGCGGGAGTCCAAGAGACCCAGTACTTC
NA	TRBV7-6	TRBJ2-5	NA	CASSHGAETQYF	TGTGCCAGCAGTCACGGAGCAGAGACCCAGTACTTC
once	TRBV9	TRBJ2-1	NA	CASSISGESSYNEQFF	TGTGCCAGCAGCATATCAGGGGAGAGCTCCTACAATGAGCAGTTCTTC
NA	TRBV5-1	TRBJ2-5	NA	CASSWVQRETQYF	TGCGCCAGCAGCTGGGTCCAGCGGGAGACCCAGTACTTC
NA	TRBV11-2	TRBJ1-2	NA	CASSFGNYGYTF	TGTGCCAGCAGCTTCGGTAACTATGGCTACACCTTC
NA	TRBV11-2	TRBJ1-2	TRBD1	CASSSGTASYGYTF	TGTGCCAGCAGCTCCGGGACAGCCAGCTATGGCTACACCTTC
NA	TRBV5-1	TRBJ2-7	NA	CASSLAGDEQYF	TGCGCCAGCAGCTTGGCGGGGGACGAGCAGTACTTC
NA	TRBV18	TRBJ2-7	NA	CASSPSTAYEQYF	TGTGCCAGCTCACCGTCGACAGCCTACGAGCAGTACTTC
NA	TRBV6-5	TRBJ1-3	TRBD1	CASAPSRGRRNTIYF	TGTGCCAGCGCCCCATCTAGGGGGCGAAGAAACACCATATATTTT
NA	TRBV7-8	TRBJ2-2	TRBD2	CASSMRLAGDPTGELFF	TGTGCCAGCAGCATGAGACTAGCGGGAGATCCCACCGGGGAGCTGTTTTTT
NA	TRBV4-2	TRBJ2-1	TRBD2	CASSQDGLAGGNEQFF	TGTGCCAGCAGCCAGGACGGACTAGCGGGAGGAAATGAGCAGTTCTTC
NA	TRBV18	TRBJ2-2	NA	CASSPARDRELFF	TGTGCCAGCTCACCAGCCAGGGATCGGGAGCTGTTTTTT
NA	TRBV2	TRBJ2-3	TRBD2	CAVVGTSGGNTQYF	TGTGCCGTCGTTGGGACTAGCGGGGGGAATACGCAGTATTTT
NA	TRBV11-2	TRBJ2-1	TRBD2	CASSLSSSGSLGANEQFF	TGTGCCAGCAGCCTATCCTCTAGCGGGAGCCTAGGGGCCAATGAGCAGTTCTTC
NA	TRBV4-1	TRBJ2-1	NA	CASSSRLERNEQFF	TGCGCCAGCAGCTCTCGGCTGGAGCGCAATGAGCAGTTCTTC
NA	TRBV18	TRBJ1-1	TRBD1	CASSLGQGVNTEAFF	TGTGCCAGCTCTCTAGGACAGGGGGTAAACACTGAAGCTTTCTTT
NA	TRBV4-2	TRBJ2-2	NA	CASSPASGELFF	TGTGCCAGCAGCCCAGCGTCCGGGGAGCTGTTTTTT
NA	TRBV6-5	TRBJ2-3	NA	CASSYSGRASTDTQYF	TGTGCCAGCAGTTACTCAGGCAGGGCTAGCACAGATACGCAGTATTTT
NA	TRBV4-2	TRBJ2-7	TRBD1	CASSQVGQGFEQYF	TGTGCCAGCAGCCAAGTGGGACAGGGCTTTGAGCAGTACTTC
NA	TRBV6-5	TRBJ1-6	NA	CASSYSSRVGSPLHF	TGTGCCAGCAGTTACTCTTCCAGGGTGGGTTCACCCCTCCACTTT
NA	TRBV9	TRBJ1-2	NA	CASSRQALWTF	TGTGCCAGCAGCAGACAGGCCCTCTGGACCTTC
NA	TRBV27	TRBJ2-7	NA	CASSSGTGEQYF	TGTGCCAGCAGTTCCGGTACAGGCGAGCAGTACTTC
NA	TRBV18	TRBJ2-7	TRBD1	CASSPTGQATYEQYF	TGTGCCAGCTCACCAACGGGACAGGCCACCTACGAGCAGTACTTC
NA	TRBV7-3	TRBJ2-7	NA	CASSLTNAGYEQYF	TGTGCCAGCAGCTTAACGAACGCAGGATACGAGCAGTACTTC
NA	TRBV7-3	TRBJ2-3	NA	CASSLGGTATDTQYF	TGTGCCAGCAGCTTAGGAGGGACGGCCACAGATACGCAGTATTTT
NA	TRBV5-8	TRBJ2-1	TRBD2	CASSRRGTSGTEQFF	TGTGCCAGCAGCCGGAGGGGGACTAGCGGGACGGAGCAGTTCTTC
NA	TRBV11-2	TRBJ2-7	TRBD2	CASSSDLAGAAYEQYF	TGTGCCAGCAGCTCAGACCTAGCGGGGGCCGCCTACGAGCAGTACTTC